This paragraph covers one T cell receptor (beta chain) sequence. The junction departs from the called germline gene at one end, perhaps through a read error. The data stem from a study of spatial heterogeneity in lung cancer. TCRdb reprocessed the 5' RACE reads via MiXCR and lists one record per CDR3 protein. The table shows approximately 93,000 distinct CDR3 sequences, with approximately 19% occurring only once. Germline CDR1 and CDR2: DFQATT and SNEGSKA (reference sequence). This CDR3 comprises 14 residues. Specified time point: blood at routine non-recurrence follow-up after resection. This sample comprised PBMCs, obtained at follow-up. V usage is TRBV20-1 and J usage is TRBJ2-1, with D possibly TRBD2 on 7 matching bases. The receptor's source is a male donor with early-stage non-small cell lung cancer. This CDR3 is CSAPPGGAYNKQFF. In DNA form, the CDR3 reads TGCAGTGCCCCCCCTGGGGGGGCATACAATAAGCAGTTCTTC.